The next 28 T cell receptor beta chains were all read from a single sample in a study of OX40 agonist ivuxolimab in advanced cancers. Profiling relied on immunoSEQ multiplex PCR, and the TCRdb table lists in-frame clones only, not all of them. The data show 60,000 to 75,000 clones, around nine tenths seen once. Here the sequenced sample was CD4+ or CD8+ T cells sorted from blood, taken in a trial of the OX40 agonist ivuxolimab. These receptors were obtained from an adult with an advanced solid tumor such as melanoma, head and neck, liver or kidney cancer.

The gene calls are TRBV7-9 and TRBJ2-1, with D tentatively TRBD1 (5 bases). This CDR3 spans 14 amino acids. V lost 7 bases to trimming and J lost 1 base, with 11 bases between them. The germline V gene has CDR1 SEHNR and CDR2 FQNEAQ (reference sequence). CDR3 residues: CASIEDTSYNEQFF. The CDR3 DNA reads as TGTGCCAGCATTGAGGACACGTCCTACAATGAGCAGTTCTTC. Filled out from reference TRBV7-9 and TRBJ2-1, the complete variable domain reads DTGVSQNPRHKITKRGQNVTFRCDPISEHNRLYWYRQTLGQGPEFLTYFQNEAQLEKSRLLSDRFSAERPKGSFSTLEIQRTEQGDSAMYLCASIEDTSYNEQFFGPGTRLTVL.

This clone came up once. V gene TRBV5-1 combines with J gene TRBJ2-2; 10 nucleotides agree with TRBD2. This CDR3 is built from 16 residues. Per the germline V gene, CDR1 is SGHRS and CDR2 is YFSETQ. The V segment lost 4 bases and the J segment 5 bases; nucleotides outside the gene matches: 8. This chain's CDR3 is CASSPLAGDATGELFF. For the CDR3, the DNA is TGCGCCAGCAGCCCCCTAGCGGGAGATGCAACCGGGGAGCTGTTTTTT.

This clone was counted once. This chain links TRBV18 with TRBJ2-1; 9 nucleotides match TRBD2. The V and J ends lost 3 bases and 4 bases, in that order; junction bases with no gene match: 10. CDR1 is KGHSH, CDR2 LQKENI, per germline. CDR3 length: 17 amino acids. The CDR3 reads CASSPLGPSGVYNEQFF. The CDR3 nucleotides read TGTGCCAGCTCACCCCTGGGGCCTAGCGGGGTGTACAATGAGCAGTTCTTC.

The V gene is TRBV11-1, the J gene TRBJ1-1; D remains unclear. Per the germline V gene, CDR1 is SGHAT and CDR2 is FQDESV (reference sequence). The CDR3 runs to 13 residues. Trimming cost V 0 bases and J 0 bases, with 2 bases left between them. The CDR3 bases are TGTGCCAGCAGCTTAGCGCTGAACACTGAAGCTTTCTTT. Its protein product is CASSLALNTEAFF.

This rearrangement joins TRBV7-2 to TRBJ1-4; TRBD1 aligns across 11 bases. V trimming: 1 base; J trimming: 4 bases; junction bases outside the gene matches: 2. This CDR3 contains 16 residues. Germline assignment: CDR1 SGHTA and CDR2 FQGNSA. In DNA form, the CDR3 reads TGTGCCAGCAGCTTAGTTGGGACAGGGGGTAATGAAAAACTGTTTTTT. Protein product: CASSLVGTGGNEKLFF.

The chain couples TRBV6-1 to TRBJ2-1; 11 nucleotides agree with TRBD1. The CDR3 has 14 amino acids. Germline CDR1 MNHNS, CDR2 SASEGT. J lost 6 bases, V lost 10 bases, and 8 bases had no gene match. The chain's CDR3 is CATTRDRGVNEQFF. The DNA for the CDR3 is TGTGCCACTACGCGGGACAGGGGGGTCAATGAGCAGTTCTTC.

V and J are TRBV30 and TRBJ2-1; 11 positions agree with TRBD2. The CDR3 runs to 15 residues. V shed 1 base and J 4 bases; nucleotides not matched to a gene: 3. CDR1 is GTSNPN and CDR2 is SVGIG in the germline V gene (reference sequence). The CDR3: CAWSAGLADYNEQFF. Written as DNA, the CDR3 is TGTGCCTGGAGTGCGGGACTAGCGGATTACAATGAGCAGTTCTTC.

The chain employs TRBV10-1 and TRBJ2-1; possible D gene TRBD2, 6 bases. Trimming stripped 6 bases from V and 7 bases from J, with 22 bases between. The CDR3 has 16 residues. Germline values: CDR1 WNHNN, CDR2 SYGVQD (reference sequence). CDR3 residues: CASSPGGTSLGNEQFF. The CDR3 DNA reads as TGCGCCAGCAGCCCTGGGGGGACTTCCTTGGGGAATGAGCAGTTCTTC.

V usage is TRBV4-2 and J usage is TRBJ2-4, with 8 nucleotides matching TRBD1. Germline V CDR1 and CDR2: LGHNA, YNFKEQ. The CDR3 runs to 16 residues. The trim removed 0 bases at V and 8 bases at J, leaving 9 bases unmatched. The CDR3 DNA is TGTGCCAGCAGCCAAGAAGGCAGGGGGCGCGTTGACATTCAGTACTTC. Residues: CASSQEGRGRVDIQYF.

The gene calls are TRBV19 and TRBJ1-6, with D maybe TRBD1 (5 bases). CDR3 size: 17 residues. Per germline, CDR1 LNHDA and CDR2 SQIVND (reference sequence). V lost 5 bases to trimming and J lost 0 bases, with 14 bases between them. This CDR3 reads CASSRDGPSSYNSPLHF. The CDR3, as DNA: TGTGCCAGTAGTCGGGACGGGCCGAGCTCCTATAATTCACCCCTCCACTTT.

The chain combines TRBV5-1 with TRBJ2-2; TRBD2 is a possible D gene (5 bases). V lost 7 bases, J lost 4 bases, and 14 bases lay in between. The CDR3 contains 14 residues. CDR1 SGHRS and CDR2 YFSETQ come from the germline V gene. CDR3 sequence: CASLPGVSTGELFF. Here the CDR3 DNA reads TGCGCCAGCCTTCCCGGGGTTAGCACCGGGGAGCTGTTTTTT.

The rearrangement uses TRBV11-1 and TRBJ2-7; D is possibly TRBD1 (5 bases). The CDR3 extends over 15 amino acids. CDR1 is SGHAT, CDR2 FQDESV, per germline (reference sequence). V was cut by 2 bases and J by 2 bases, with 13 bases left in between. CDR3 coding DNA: TGTGCCAGCAGCTTATTCAGGGTAGGCCCCTACGAGCAGTACTTC. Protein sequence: CASSLFRVGPYEQYF.

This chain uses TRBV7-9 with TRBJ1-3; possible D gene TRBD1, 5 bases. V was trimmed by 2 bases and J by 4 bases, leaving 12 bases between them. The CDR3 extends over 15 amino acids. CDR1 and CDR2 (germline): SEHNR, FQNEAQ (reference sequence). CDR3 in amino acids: CASSLSAGTGNTIYF. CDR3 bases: TGTGCCAGCAGCTTATCAGCGGGGACCGGAAACACCATATATTTT.

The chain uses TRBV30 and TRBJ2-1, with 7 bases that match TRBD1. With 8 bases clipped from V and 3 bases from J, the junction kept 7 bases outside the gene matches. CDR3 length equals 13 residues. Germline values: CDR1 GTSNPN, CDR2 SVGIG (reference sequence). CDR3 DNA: TGTGCCGGACGACAGGGTATCTACAATGAGCAGTTCTTC. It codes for CAGRQGIYNEQFF.

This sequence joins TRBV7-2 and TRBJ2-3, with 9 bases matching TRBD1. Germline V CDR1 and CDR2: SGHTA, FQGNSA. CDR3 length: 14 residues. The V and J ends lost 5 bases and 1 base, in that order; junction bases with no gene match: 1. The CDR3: CASSRDRGTDTQYF. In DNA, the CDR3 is TGTGCCAGCAGCAGGGACAGGGGCACAGATACGCAGTATTTT.

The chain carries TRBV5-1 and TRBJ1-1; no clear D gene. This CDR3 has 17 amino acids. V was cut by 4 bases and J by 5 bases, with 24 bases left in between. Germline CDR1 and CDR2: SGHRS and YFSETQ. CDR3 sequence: CASSQVEWTPSTTEAFF. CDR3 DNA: TGCGCCAGCAGCCAGGTGGAATGGACGCCCTCGACGACTGAAGCTTTCTTT.

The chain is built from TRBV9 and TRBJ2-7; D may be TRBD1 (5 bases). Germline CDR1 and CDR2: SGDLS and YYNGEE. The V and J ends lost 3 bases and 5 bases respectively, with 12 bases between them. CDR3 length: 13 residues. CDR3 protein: CASSGGRIDEQYF. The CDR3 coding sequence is TGTGCCAGCAGCGGGGGCAGGATAGACGAGCAGTACTTC.

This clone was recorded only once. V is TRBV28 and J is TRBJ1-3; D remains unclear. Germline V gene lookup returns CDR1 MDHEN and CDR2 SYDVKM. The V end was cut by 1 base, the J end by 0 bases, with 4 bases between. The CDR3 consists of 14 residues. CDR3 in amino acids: CASSLYVSGNTIYF. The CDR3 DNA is TGTGCCAGCAGTTTATACGTCTCTGGAAACACCATATATTTT.

The CDR3 nucleotides are TGCGCCAGCAGCTTGGGGACCATCAGGTCCTACGAGCAGTACTTC. Translation: CASSLGTIRSYEQYF. The V and J genes are TRBV5-1 and TRBJ2-7; D uncertain. The CDR3 sequence is 15 residues long. The V end lost 0 bases, the J end lost 1 base, and 11 bases lay between the germline ends. Germline V CDR1 and CDR2: SGHRS, YFSETQ.

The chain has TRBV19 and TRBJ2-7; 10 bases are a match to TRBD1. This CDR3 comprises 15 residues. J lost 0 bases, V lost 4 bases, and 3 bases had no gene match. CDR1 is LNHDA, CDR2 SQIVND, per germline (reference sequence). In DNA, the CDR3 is TGTGCCAGTAGTACCGGGACAGGGGCCTCCTACGAGCAGTACTTC. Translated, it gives CASSTGTGASYEQYF.

CDR3 nucleotides: TGTGCCTGGAGTGCGGGGACGCGGCGGGGCGAGCAGTACTTC. This gives the protein CAWSAGTRRGEQYF. This chain connects TRBV30 to TRBJ2-7, with D possibly matching TRBD2 (6 bases). This CDR3 is 14 amino acids long. Germline V lookup: CDR1 GTSNPN, CDR2 SVGIG (reference sequence). V lost 1 base and J lost 6, with 16 bases in between.

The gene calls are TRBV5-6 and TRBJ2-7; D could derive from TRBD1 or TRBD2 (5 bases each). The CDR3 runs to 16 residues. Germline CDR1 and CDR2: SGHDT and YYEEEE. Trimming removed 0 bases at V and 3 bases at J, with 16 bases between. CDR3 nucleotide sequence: TGTGCCAGCAGCTTGGTCCCCTGGGGGAACCACTACGAGCAGTACTTC. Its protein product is CASSLVPWGNHYEQYF.

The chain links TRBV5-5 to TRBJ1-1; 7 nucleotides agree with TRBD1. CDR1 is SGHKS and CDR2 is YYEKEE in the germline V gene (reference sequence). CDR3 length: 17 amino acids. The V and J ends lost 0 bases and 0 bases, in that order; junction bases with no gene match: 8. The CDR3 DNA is TGTGCCAGCAGCTTGGACAGGGGACCACCTTTGAACACTGAAGCTTTCTTT. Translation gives CASSLDRGPPLNTEAFF.

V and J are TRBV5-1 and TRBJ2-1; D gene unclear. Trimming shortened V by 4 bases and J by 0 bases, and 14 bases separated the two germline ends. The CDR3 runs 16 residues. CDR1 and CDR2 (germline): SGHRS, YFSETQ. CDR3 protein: CASSRVPSSSYNEQFF. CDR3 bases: TGCGCCAGCAGCAGGGTGCCATCGAGCTCCTACAATGAGCAGTTCTTC.

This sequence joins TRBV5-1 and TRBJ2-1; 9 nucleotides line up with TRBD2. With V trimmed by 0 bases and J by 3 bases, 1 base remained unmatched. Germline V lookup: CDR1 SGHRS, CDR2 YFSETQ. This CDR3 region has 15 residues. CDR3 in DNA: TGCGCCAGCAGCTTGGAAGCGGGAGGCTACAATGAGCAGTTCTTC. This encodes CASSLEAGGYNEQFF. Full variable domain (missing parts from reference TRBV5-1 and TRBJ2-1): KAGVTQTPRYLIKTRGQQVTLSCSPISGHRSVSWYQQTPGQGLQFLFEYFSETQRNKGNFPGRFSGRQFSNSRSEMNVSTLELGDSALYLCASSLEAGGYNEQFFGPGTRLTVL.

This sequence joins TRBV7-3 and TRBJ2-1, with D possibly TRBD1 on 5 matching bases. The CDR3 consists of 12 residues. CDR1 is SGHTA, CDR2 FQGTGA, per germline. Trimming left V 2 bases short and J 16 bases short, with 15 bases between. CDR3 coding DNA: TGTGCCAGCAGCTTACAGGGTCCTCTAATCTTCTTC. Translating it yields CASSLQGPLIFF.

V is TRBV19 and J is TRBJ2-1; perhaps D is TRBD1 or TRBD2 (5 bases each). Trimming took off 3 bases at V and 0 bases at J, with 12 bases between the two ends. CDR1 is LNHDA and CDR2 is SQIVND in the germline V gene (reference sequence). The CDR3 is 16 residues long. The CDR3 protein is CASSISGDPSYNEQFF. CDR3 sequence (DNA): TGTGCCAGTAGTATTTCCGGGGACCCCTCCTACAATGAGCAGTTCTTC. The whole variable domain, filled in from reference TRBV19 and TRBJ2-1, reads DGGITQSPKYLFRKEGQNVTLSCEQNLNHDAMYWYRQDPGQGLRLIYYSQIVNDFQKGDIAEGYSVSREKKESFPLTVTSAQKNPTAFYLCASSISGDPSYNEQFFGPGTRLTVL.

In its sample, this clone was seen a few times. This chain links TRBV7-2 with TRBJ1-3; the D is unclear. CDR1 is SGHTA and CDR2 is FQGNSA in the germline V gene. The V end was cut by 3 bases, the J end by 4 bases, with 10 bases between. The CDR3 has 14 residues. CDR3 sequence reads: CASSFQPFGNTIYF. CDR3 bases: TGTGCCAGCAGCTTCCAACCCTTCGGAAACACCATATATTTT. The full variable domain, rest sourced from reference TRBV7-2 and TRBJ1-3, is GAGVSQSPSNKVTEKGKDVELRCDPISGHTALYWYRQSLGQGLEFLIYFQGNSAPDKSGLPSDRFSAERTGGSVSTLTIQRTQQEDSAVYLCASSFQPFGNTIYFGEGSWLTVV.